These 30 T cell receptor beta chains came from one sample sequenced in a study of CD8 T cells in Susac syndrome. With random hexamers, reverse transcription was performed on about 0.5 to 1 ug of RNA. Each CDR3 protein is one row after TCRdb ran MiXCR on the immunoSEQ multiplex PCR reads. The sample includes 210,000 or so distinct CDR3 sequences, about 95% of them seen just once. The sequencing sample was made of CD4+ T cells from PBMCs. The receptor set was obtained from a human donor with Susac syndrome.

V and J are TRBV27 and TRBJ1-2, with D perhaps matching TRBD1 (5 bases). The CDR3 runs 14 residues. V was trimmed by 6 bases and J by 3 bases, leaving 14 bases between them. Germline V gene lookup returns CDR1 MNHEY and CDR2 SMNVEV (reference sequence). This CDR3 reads CASRRAGTDYGYTF. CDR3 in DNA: TGTGCCAGCAGGCGCGCCGGGACTGACTATGGCTACACCTTC.

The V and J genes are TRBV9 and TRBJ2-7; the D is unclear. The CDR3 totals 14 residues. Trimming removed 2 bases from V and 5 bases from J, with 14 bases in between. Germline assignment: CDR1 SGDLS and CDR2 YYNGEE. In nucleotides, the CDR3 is TGTGCCAGCAGCGTCGGAGAGGCGGCGGACGAGCAGTACTTC. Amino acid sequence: CASSVGEAADEQYF.

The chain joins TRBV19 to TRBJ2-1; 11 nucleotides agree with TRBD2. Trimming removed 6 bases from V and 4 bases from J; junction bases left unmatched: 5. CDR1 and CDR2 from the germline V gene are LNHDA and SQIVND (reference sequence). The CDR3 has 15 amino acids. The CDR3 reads CASSYGLAGYNEQFF. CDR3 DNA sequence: TGTGCCAGTAGCTACGGACTAGCGGGTTACAATGAGCAGTTCTTC.

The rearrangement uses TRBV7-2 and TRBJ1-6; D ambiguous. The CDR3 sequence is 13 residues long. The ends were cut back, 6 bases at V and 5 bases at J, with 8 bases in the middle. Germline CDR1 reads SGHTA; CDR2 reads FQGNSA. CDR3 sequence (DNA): TGTGCCAGCAGTGGGTCTAATAATTCACCCCTCCACTTT. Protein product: CASSGSNNSPLHF.

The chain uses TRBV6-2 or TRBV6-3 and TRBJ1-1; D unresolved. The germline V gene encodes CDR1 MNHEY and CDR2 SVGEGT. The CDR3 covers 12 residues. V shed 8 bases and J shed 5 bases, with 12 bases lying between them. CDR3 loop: CASSFGVTEAFF. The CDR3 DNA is TGTGCCAGCTCGTTTGGGGTAACTGAAGCTTTCTTT.

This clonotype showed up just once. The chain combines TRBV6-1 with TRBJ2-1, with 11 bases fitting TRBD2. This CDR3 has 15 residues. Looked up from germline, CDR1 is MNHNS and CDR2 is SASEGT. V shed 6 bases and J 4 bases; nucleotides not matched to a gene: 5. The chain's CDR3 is CASSGGLAGYNEQFF. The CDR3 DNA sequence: TGTGCCAGCAGCGGCGGACTAGCGGGTTACAATGAGCAGTTCTTC.

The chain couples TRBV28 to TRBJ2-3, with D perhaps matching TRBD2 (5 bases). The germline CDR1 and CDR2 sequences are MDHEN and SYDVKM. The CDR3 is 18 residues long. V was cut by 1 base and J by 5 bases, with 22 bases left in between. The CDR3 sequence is CASSLSGLSRGKLDTQYF. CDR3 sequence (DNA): TGTGCCAGCAGTTTATCCGGACTTTCTCGGGGTAAACTAGATACGCAGTATTTT.

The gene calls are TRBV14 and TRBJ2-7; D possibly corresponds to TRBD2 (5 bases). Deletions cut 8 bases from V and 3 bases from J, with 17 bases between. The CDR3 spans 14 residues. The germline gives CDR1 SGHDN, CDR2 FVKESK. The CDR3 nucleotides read TGTGCCAGCGGCCGTCTCGGGGAGTACTACGAGCAGTACTTC. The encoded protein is CASGRLGEYYEQYF.

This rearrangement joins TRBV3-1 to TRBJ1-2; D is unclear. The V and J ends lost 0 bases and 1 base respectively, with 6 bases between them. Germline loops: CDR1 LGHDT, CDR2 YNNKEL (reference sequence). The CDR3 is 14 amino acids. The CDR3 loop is CASSQDWDNYGYTF. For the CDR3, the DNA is TGTGCCAGCAGCCAAGATTGGGATAACTATGGCTACACCTTC.

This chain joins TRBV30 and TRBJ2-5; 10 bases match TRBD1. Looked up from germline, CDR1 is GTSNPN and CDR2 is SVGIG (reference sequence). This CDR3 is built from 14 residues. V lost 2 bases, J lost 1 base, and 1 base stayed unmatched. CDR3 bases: TGTGCCTGGAGTCGGGACAGGGGCCAAGAGACCCAGTACTTC. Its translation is CAWSRDRGQETQYF.

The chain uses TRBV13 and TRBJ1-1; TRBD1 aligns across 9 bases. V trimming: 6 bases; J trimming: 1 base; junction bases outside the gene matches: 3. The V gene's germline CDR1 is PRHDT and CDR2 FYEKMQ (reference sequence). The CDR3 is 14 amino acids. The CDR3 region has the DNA TGTGCCAGCAGGAGGACAGGGGAGAACACTGAAGCTTTCTTT. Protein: CASRRTGENTEAFF.

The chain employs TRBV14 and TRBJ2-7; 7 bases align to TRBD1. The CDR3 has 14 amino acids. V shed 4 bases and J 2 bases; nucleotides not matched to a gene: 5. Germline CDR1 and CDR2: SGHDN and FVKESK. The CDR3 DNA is TGTGCCAGCAGCCCCCGGGACAGACCCTACGAGCAGTACTTC. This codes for CASSPRDRPYEQYF.

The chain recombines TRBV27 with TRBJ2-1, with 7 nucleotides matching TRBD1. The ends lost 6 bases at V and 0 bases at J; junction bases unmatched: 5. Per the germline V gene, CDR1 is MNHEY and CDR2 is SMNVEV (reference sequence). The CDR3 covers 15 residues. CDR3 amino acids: CASSPGQSSYNEQFF. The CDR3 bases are TGTGCCAGCAGCCCGGGACAGTCCTCCTACAATGAGCAGTTCTTC.

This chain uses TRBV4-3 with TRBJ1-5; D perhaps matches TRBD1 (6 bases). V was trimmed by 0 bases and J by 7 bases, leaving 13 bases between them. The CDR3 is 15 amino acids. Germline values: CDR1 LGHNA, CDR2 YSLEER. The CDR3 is CASSQDSQGRQPQHF. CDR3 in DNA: TGCGCCAGCAGCCAAGATTCACAGGGCAGACAGCCCCAGCATTTT.

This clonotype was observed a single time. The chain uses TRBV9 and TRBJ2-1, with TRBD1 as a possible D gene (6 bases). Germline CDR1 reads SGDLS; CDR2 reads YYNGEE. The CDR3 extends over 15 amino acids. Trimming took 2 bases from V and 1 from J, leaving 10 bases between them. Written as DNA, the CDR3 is TGTGCCAGCAGCGTTTCGACAGGTTCCTACAATGAGCAGTTCTTC. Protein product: CASSVSTGSYNEQFF. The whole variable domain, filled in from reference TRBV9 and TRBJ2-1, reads DSGVTQTPKHLITATGQRVTLRCSPRSGDLSVYWYQQSLDQGLQFLIQYYNGEERAKGNILERFSAQQFPDLHSELNLSSLELGDSALYFCASSVSTGSYNEQFFGPGTRLTVL.

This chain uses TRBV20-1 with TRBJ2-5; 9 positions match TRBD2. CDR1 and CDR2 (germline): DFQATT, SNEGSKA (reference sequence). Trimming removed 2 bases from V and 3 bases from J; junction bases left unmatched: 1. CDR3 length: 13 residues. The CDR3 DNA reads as TGCAGTGCTAGACGCGGGGGGGAAGAGACCCAGTACTTC. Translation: CSARRGGEETQYF.

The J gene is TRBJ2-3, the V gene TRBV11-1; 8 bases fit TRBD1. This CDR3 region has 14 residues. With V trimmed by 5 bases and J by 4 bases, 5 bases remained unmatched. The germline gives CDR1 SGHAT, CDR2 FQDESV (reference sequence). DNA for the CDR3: TGTGCCAGCAGCGAGGGACAGGCCCCAGATACGCAGTATTTT. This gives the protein CASSEGQAPDTQYF.

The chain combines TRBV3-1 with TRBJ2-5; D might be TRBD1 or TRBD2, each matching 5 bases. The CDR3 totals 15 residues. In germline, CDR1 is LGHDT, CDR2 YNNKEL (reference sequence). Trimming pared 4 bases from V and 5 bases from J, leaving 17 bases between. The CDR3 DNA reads TGTGCCAGCAGCCCCATCAACCGGGGCTGGGAGACCCAGTACTTC. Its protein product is CASSPINRGWETQYF.

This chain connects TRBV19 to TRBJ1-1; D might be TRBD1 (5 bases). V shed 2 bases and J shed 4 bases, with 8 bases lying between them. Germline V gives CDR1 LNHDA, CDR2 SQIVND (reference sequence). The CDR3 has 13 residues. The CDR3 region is CASSIQGVTEAFF. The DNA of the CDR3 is TGTGCCAGTAGTATACAGGGAGTCACTGAAGCTTTCTTT. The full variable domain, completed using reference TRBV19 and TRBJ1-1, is DGGITQSPKYLFRKEGQNVTLSCEQNLNHDAMYWYRQDPGQGLRLIYYSQIVNDFQKGDIAEGYSVSREKKESFPLTVTSAQKNPTAFYLCASSIQGVTEAFFGQGTRLTVV.

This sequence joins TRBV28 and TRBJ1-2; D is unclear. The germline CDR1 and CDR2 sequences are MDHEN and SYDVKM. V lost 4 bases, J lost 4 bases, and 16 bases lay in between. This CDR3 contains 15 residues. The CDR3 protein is CASSSFRDVAYGYTF. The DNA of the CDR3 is TGTGCCAGCAGTTCCTTTCGGGATGTCGCCTATGGCTACACCTTC.

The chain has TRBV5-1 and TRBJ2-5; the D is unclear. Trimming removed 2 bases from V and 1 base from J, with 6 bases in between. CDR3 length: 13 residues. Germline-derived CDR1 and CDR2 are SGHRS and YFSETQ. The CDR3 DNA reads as TGCGCCAGCAGCTTCGAGCCCCAAGAGACCCAGTACTTC. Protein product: CASSFEPQETQYF.

The CDR3 loop reads CATSDFPDTSYNEQFF. The CDR3 nucleotides read TGTGCCACCAGTGATTTTCCCGATACCTCCTACAATGAGCAGTTCTTC. V is TRBV24-1 and J is TRBJ2-1, with D unclear. The V end was cut by 1 base, the J end by 0 bases, with 9 bases between. Per the germline V gene, CDR1 is KGHDR and CDR2 is SFDVKD. This CDR3 spans 16 amino acids.

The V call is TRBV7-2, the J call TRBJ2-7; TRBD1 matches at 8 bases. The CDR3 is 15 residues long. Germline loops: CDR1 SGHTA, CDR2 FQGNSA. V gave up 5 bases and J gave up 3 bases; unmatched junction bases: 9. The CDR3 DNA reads TGTGCCAGCAGCCGGGACAGGCAAAGCCACTACGAGCAGTACTTC. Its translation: CASSRDRQSHYEQYF. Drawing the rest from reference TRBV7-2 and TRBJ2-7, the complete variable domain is GAGVSQSPSNKVTEKGKDVELRCDPISGHTALYWYRQSLGQGLEFLIYFQGNSAPDKSGLPSDRFSAERTGGSVSTLTIQRTQQEDSAVYLCASSRDRQSHYEQYFGPGTRLTVT.

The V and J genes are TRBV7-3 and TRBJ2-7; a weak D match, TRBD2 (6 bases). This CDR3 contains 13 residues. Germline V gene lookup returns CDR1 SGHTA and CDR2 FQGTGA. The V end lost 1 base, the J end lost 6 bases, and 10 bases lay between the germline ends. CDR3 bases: TGTGCCAGCAGCTTAAGTTACGGGGGCGAGCAGTACTTC. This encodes CASSLSYGGEQYF.

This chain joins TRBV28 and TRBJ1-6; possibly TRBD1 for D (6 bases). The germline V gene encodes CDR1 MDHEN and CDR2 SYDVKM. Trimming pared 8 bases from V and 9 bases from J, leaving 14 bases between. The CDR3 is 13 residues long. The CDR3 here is CASHGGAGSPLHF. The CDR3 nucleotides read TGTGCCAGCCACGGGGGCGCGGGTTCACCCCTCCACTTT.

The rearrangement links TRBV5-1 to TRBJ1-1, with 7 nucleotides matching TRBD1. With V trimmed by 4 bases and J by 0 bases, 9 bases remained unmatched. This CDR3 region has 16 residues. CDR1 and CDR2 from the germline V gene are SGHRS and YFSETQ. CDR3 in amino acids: CASSLGQTIMNTEAFF. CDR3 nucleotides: TGCGCCAGCAGCCTGGGACAGACAATTATGAACACTGAAGCTTTCTTT.

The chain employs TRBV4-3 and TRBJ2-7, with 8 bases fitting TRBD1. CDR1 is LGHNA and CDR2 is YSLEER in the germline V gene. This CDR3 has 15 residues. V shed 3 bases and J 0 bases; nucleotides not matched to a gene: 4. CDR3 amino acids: CASSHDRGSSYEQYF. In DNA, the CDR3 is TGCGCCAGCAGCCACGACAGGGGAAGCTCCTACGAGCAGTACTTC.

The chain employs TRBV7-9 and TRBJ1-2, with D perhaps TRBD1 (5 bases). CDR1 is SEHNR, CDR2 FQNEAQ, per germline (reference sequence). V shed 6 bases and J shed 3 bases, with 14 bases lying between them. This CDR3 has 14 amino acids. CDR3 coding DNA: TGTGCCAGCAGTGACTCCGGCAGGGACTATGGCTACACCTTC. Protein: CASSDSGRDYGYTF.

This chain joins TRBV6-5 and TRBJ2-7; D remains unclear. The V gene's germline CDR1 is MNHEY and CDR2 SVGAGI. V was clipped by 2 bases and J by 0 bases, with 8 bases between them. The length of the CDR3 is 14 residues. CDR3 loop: CASSYRKVSYEQYF. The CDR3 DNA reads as TGTGCCAGCAGTTACAGGAAGGTCTCCTACGAGCAGTACTTC.

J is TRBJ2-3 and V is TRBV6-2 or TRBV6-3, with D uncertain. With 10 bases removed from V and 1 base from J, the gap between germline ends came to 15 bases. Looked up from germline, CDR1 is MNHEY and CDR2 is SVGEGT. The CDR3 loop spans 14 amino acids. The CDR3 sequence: CATGDGDGTDTQYF. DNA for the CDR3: TGTGCCACAGGTGATGGGGATGGCACAGATACGCAGTATTTT.